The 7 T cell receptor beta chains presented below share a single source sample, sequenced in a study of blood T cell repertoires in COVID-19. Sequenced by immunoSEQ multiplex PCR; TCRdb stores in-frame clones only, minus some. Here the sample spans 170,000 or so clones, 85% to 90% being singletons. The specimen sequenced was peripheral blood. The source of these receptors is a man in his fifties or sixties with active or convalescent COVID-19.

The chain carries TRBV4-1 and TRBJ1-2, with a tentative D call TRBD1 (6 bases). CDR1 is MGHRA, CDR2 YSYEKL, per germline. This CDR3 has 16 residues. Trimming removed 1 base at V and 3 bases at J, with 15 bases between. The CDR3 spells CASSQGTARPYYGYTF. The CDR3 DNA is TGCGCCAGCAGCCAAGGGACAGCCCGGCCTTACTATGGCTACACCTTC.

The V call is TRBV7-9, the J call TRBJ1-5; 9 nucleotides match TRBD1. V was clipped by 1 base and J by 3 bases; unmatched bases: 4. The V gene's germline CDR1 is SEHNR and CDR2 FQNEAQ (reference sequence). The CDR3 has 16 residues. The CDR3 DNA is TGTGCCAGCAGCTTAGGGACAGGGGATCCCAATCAGCCCCAGCATTTT. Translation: CASSLGTGDPNQPQHF.

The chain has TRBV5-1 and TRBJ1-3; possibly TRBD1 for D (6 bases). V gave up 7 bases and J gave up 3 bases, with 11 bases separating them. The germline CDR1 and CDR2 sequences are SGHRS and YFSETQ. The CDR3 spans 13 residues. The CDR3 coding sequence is TGCGCCAGCTCCGAGGGGGTTGGAAACACCATATATTTT. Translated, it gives CASSEGVGNTIYF.

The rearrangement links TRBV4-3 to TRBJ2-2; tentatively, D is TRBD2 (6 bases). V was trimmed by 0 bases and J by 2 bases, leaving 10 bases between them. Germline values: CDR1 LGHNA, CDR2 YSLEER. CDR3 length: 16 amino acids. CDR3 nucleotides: TGCGCCAGCAGCCAAGAAATAGCGGTAAACACCGGGGAGCTGTTTTTT. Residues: CASSQEIAVNTGELFF.

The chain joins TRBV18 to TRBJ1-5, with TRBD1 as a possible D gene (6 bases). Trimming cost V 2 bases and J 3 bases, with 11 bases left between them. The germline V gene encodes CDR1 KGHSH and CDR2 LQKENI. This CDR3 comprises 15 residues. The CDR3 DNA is TGTGCCAGCTCACCAGAGGGACACACCAATCAGCCCCAGCATTTT. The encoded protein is CASSPEGHTNQPQHF.

The DNA of the CDR3 is TGTGCCAGTAGTTATTCAGGGGTGAGCAATCAGCCCCAGCATTTT. This encodes CASSYSGVSNQPQHF. The J gene is TRBJ1-5, the V gene TRBV19, with TRBD1 as a possible D gene (6 bases). Germline assignment: CDR1 LNHDA and CDR2 SQIVND (reference sequence). Deletions cut 5 bases from V and 1 base from J, with 12 bases between. The CDR3 extends over 15 amino acids. Full variable domain (outside the CDR3, taken from reference TRBV19 and TRBJ1-5): DGGITQSPKYLFRKEGQNVTLSCEQNLNHDAMYWYRQDPGQGLRLIYYSQIVNDFQKGDIAEGYSVSREKKESFPLTVTSAQKNPTAFYLCASSYSGVSNQPQHFGDGTRLSIL.

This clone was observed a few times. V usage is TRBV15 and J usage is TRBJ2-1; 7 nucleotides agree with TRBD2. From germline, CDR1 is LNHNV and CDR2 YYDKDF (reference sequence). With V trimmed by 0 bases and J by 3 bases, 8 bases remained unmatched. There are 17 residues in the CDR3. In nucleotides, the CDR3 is TGTGCCACCAGCAGAGATTTGAGCGGCGGGAGCTACAATGAGCAGTTCTTC. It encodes CATSRDLSGGSYNEQFF. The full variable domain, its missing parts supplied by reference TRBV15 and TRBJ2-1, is DAMVIQNPRYQVTQFGKPVTLSCSQTLNHNVMYWYQQKSSQAPKLLFHYYDKDFNNEADTPDNFQSRRPNTSFCFLDIRSPGLGDTAMYLCATSRDLSGGSYNEQFFGPGTRLTVL.